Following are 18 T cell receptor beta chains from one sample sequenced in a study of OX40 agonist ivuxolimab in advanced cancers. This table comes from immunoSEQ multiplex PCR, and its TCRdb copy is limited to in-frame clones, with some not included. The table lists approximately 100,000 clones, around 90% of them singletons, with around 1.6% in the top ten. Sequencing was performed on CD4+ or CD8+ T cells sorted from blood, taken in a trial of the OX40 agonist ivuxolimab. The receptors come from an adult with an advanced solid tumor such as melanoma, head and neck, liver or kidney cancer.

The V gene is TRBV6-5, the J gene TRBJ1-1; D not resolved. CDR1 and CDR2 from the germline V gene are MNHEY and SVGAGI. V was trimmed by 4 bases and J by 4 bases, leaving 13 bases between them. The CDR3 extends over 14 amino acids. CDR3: CASSLSILGTEAFF. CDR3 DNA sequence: TGTGCCAGCAGTTTGTCGATCCTGGGCACTGAAGCTTTCTTT.

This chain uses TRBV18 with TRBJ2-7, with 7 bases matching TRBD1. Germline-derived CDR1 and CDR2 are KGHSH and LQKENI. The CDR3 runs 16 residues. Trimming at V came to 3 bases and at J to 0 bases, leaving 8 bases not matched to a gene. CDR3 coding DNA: TGTGCCAGCTCACCTGTAGGACAGGTAAGCTCCTACGAGCAGTACTTC. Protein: CASSPVGQVSSYEQYF.

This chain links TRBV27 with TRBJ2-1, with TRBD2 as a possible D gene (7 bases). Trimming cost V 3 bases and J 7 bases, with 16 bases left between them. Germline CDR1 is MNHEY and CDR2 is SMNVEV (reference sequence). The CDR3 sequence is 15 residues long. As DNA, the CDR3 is TGTGCCAGCAGTTTTGGGGGGGCCGGACGAAATGAGCAGTTCTTC. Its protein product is CASSFGGAGRNEQFF.

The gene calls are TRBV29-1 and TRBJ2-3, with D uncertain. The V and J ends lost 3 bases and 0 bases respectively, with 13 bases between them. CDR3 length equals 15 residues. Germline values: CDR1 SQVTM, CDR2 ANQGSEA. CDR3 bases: TGCAGCGTTGACGTTGCGGACCCTAGCACAGATACGCAGTATTTT. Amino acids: CSVDVADPSTDTQYF.

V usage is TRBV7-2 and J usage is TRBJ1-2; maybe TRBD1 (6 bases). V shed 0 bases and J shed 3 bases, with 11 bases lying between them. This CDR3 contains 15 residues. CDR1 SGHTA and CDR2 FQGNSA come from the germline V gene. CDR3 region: CASSLATGSDYGYTF. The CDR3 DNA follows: TGTGCCAGCAGCTTAGCTACAGGGAGCGACTATGGCTACACCTTC.

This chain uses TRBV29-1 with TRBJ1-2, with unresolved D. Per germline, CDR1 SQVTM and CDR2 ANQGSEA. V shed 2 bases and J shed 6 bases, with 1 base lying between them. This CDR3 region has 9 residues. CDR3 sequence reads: CSVENGYTF. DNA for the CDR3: TGCAGCGTTGAAAATGGCTACACCTTC. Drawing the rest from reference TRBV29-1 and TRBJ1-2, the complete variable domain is SAVISQKPSRDICQRGTSLTIQCQVDSQVTMMFWYRQQPGQSLTLIATANQGSEATYESGFVIDKFPISRPNLTFSTLTVSNMSPEDSSIYLCSVENGYTFGSGTRLTVV.

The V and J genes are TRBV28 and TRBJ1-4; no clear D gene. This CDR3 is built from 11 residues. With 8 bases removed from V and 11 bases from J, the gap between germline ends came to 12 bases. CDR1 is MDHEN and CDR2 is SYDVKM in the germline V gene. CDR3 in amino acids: CASLRREKLFF. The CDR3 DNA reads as TGTGCCAGCCTGAGAAGGGAGAAACTGTTTTTT.

The CDR3 loop is CASTPRGGTGAFTDTQYF. The CDR3 DNA reads as TGTGCCAGTACCCCCAGGGGGGGGACAGGGGCTTTCACAGATACGCAGTATTTT. J is TRBJ2-3 and V is TRBV19; 10 bases align to TRBD1. With V trimmed by 7 bases and J by 2 bases, 15 bases remained unmatched. The CDR3 runs to 18 residues. Germline V gives CDR1 LNHDA, CDR2 SQIVND (reference sequence). Looking up the rest from reference TRBV19 and TRBJ2-3 gives the full variable domain: DGGITQSPKYLFRKEGQNVTLSCEQNLNHDAMYWYRQDPGQGLRLIYYSQIVNDFQKGDIAEGYSVSREKKESFPLTVTSAQKNPTAFYLCASTPRGGTGAFTDTQYFGPGTRLTVL.

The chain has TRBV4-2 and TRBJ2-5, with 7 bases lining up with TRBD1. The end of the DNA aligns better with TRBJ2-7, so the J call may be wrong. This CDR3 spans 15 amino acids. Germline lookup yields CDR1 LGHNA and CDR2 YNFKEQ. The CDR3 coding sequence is TGTGCCAGCAATCGCGGAGACAGGGAGATTAACGAGCAGTACTTC. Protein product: CASNRGDREINEQYF.

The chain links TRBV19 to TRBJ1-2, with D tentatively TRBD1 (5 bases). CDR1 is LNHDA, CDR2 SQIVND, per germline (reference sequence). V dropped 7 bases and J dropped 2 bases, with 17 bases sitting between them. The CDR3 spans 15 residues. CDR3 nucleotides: TGTGCCAGTACCTACTTCGGACAAGCCAACTATGGCTACACCTTC. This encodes CASTYFGQANYGYTF.

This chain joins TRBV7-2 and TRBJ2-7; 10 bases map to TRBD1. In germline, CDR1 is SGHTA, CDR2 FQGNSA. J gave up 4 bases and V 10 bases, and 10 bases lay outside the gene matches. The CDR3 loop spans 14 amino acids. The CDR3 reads CATNRGQGFYEQYF. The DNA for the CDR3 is TGTGCCACCAACCGGGGACAGGGGTTTTACGAGCAGTACTTC.

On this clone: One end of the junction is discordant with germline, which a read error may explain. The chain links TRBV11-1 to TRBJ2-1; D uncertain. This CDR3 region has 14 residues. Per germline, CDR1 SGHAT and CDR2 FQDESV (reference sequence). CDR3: CASSFLASFNEQFF. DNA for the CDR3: TGTGCCAGCAGCTTTTTAGCCTCCTTCAATGAGCAGTTCTTC.

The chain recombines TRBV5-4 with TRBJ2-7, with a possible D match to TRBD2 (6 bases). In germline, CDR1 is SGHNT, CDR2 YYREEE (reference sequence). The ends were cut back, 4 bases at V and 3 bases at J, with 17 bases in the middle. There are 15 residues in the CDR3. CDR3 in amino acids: CASSLEGTAGYEQYF. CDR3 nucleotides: TGTGCCAGCAGCCTGGAAGGGACTGCGGGCTACGAGCAGTACTTC. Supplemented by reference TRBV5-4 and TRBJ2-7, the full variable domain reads ETGVTQSPTHLIKTRGQQVTLRCSSQSGHNTVSWYQQALGQGPQFIFQYYREEENGRGNFPPRFSGLQFPNYSSELNVNALELDDSALYLCASSLEGTAGYEQYFGPGTRLTVT.

CDR3 loop: CASRGALLTYNEQFF. The CDR3 coding sequence is TGTGCCAGCAGGGGGGCATTATTAACCTACAATGAGCAGTTCTTC. The chain is built from TRBV21-1 and TRBJ2-1; no DNA check was done on the table's D call, TRBD1. TRBV21-1 is an annotated pseudogene. The CDR3 length is 15 residues.

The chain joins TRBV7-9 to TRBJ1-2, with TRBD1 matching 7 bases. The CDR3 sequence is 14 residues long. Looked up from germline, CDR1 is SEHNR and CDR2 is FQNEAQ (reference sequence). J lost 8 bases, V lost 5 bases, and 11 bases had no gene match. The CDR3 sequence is CASSKINRGGGYTF. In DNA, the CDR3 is TGTGCCAGCAGCAAAATTAACAGGGGAGGCGGCTACACCTTC.

The CDR3 bases are TGTGCCAGCAGGAACCGGGGGAATAGTAATGAAAAACTGTTTTTT. It encodes CASRNRGNSNEKLFF. The chain uses TRBV7-9 and TRBJ1-4, with a tentative D call TRBD1 (5 bases). V was clipped by 6 bases and J by 4 bases, with 15 bases between them. From germline, CDR1 is SEHNR and CDR2 FQNEAQ (reference sequence). The CDR3 has 15 residues.

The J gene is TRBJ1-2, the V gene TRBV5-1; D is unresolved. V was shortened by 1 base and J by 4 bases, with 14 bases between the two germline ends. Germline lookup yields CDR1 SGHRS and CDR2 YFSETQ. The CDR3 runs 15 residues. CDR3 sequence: CASSLTLKAGYGYTF. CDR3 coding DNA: TGCGCCAGCAGCTTGACCCTAAAAGCTGGCTATGGCTACACCTTC.

The CDR3 bases are TGTGCCAGCAGTTTCTTGGGCCGTGGCGGGGGCTACCAAGAGACCCAGTACTTC. It yields the protein CASSFLGRGGGYQETQYF. The genes are TRBV27 and TRBJ2-5, with a weak D call TRBD2 (7 bases). The CDR3 has 18 residues. V gave up 3 bases and J gave up 0 bases, with 20 bases separating them. Germline V gene lookup returns CDR1 MNHEY and CDR2 SMNVEV (reference sequence).